There are a few counts of the clone carrying this T cell receptor beta chain. The data are from a study of CD8+ T cells in alopecia areata. This sample's treatment: oral pan-JAK inhibitor, 5-10 mg twice daily. cDNA prepared by RNA extraction and subsequent reverse transcription served as the template for sequencing. The table came from immunoSEQ multiplex PCR; TCRdb's copy has only in-frame clones and leaves some out. The data show some 96,000 clones, roughly 64% seen once. The V gene end was trimmed by 3 bases and the J gene end by 4 bases; junction bases not matched to a gene: 4. The CDR3 has 16 amino acids. CDR1 is MGHDK, CDR2 SYGVNS, per germline.

The sample was CD8+ T cells sorted from blood, taken at week 4, from a patient treated with tofacitinib. The receptor was derived from a human donor with alopecia areata. The chain recombines TRBV25-1 with TRBJ2-5; 14 nucleotides align to TRBD2. The CDR3 protein is CASSETSGGALETQYF. Here the CDR3 DNA reads TGTGCCAGCAGTGAGACTAGCGGGGGGGCCTTAGAGACCCAGTACTTC.